The next 32 T cell receptor beta chains were all read from a single sample in a study of cytomegalovirus exposure and HLA in healthy donors. This PCR relied on a set of 60 Vbeta primers and 13 Jbeta primers. Profiled with immunoSEQ multiplex PCR; TCRdb holds only in-frame clones, not every one. The sample shows 270,000 or so clones, approximately 91% of them seen only once. Sequencing was done on a sample of PBMCs. The receptors were gathered from a girl under 10 years old in good health and CMV-seronegative.

This clone has only a few counts. This chain uses TRBV18 with TRBJ2-3; 7 nucleotides agree with TRBD2. The CDR3 extends over 18 amino acids. V lost 4 bases and J lost 0; bases outside the gene matches: 13. Germline V gives CDR1 KGHSH, CDR2 LQKENI. The CDR3 DNA reads TGTGCCAGCTCACTTCTCCCTAGCGGCACTATCAGCACAGATACGCAGTATTTT. This codes for CASSLLPSGTISTDTQYF.

The chain links TRBV15 to TRBJ2-1, with 7 bases aligning to TRBD2. CDR1 and CDR2 from the germline V gene are LNHNV and YYDKDF (reference sequence). The CDR3 covers 16 residues. Losses at the gene ends were 0 bases for V and 3 bases for J; bases not matched to a gene: 5. The CDR3 loop reads CATSREEKRDYNEQFF. The CDR3 DNA sequence: TGTGCCACCAGCAGAGAAGAGAAGCGGGACTACAATGAGCAGTTCTTC.

The chain has TRBV5-6 and TRBJ1-1, with D perhaps TRBD1 (5 bases). Trimming removed 0 bases at V and 1 base at J, with 10 bases between. The CDR3 sequence is 15 residues long. Looked up from germline, CDR1 is SGHDT and CDR2 is YYEEEE. The chain's CDR3 is CASSLAVTANTEAFF. The CDR3 DNA is TGTGCCAGCAGCTTGGCAGTGACAGCGAACACTGAAGCTTTCTTT.

V and J are TRBV6-6 and TRBJ1-4; no reliable D call. Trimming stripped 2 bases from V and 2 bases from J, with 6 bases between. The CDR3 runs 14 residues. Looked up from germline, CDR1 is MNHNY and CDR2 is SVGAGI (reference sequence). The CDR3 nucleotides read TGTGCCAGCAGTTACGGGCAGACTAATGAAAAACTGTTTTTT. Protein product: CASSYGQTNEKLFF.

V is TRBV6-1 and J is TRBJ2-1; 7 bases map to TRBD2. CDR1 and CDR2 from the germline V gene are MNHNS and SASEGT. This CDR3 is 15 amino acids long. The V segment lost 4 bases and the J segment 10 bases; nucleotides outside the gene matches: 13. The CDR3 loop reads CASSAPGRTVAEQFF. DNA of the CDR3: TGTGCCAGCAGTGCTCCCGGGAGGACCGTTGCGGAGCAGTTCTTC.

This chain connects TRBV28 to TRBJ2-5; 11 nucleotides align to TRBD1. The CDR3 length is 15 residues. V trimming: 5 bases; J trimming: 6 bases; junction bases outside the gene matches: 8. Germline V gene sequence: CDR1 MDHEN, CDR2 SYDVKM. The CDR3 sequence: CASSPRGDRGKTQYF. For the CDR3, the DNA is TGTGCCAGCAGTCCCCGCGGGGACAGGGGGAAGACCCAGTACTTC. Supplemented by reference TRBV28 and TRBJ2-5, the full variable domain reads DVKVTQSSRYLVKRTGEKVFLECVQDMDHENMFWYRQDPGLGLRLIYFSYDVKMKEKGDIPEGYSVSREKKERFSLILESASTNQTSMYLCASSPRGDRGKTQYFGPGTRLLVL.

Concerning this clone itself: One end of the junction does not line up with germline, which may come from a read error. The chain employs TRBV19 and TRBJ1-1, with D possibly TRBD1 on 5 matching bases. This CDR3 has 13 residues. Germline CDR1 and CDR2: LNHDA and SQIVND (reference sequence). Here the CDR3 DNA reads TGTGCCAGTAGTATAAAATTGGACACCCATTCACTCTTT. It translates to CASSIKLDTHSLF.

The V call is TRBV18, the J call TRBJ2-1; no clear D gene. Trimming removed 4 bases from V and 2 bases from J, with 9 bases in between. The germline V gene has CDR1 KGHSH and CDR2 LQKENI. CDR3 length equals 14 residues. CDR3 nucleotides: TGTGCCAGCTCACGGCTGGTTACCTACAATGAGCAGTTCTTC. Translation: CASSRLVTYNEQFF.

V and J are TRBV4-1 and TRBJ1-2, with D tentatively TRBD1 (5 bases). Trimming took 0 bases from V and 2 from J, leaving 10 bases between them. This CDR3 comprises 15 residues. Germline V lookup: CDR1 MGHRA, CDR2 YSYEKL. The CDR3 protein is CASSQDEGENYGYTF. CDR3 bases: TGCGCCAGCAGCCAAGACGAAGGGGAAAACTATGGCTACACCTTC.

The chain recombines TRBV5-1 with TRBJ1-1, with D possibly matching TRBD1 (5 bases). The V and J ends lost 0 bases and 5 bases respectively, with 14 bases between them. The CDR3 length is 15 residues. Looked up from germline, CDR1 is SGHRS and CDR2 is YFSETQ. The CDR3 region has the DNA TGCGCCAGCAGCTTGGATGCCTCCGGGGGGACTGAAGCTTTCTTT. Translating it yields CASSLDASGGTEAFF.

The V call is TRBV7-9, the J call TRBJ2-5; D not resolved. Trimming pared 1 base from V and 3 bases from J, leaving 24 bases between. Germline lookup yields CDR1 SEHNR and CDR2 FQNEAQ (reference sequence). The CDR3 covers 19 residues. CDR3 residues: CASSLVFGRALRPEETQYF. The CDR3 DNA reads as TGTGCCAGCAGCTTAGTTTTTGGGCGTGCTCTCCGTCCCGAAGAGACCCAGTACTTC.

V and J are TRBV18 and TRBJ1-1; D is undetermined. Germline V gene lookup returns CDR1 KGHSH and CDR2 LQKENI. The CDR3 has 15 amino acids. Trimming removed 2 bases from V and 0 bases from J, with 10 bases in between. CDR3 loop: CASSPTELMNTEAFF. CDR3 DNA: TGTGCCAGCTCACCAACGGAGCTCATGAACACTGAAGCTTTCTTT.

As for this clone: Other DNA variants within this sample encode the same CDR3. V usage is TRBV11-3 and J usage is TRBJ2-7; 8 positions agree with TRBD2. The germline CDR1 and CDR2 sequences are SGHNT and YENEEA. With 5 bases clipped from V and 0 bases from J, the junction kept 3 bases outside the gene matches. The CDR3 sequence is 14 residues long. CDR3 DNA sequence: TGTGCCAGCAGCCCCAGCGGGAGCTCCTACGAGCAGTACTTC. It yields the protein CASSPSGSSYEQYF.

In DNA, the CDR3 is TGTGCCAGCTCACCACACAGGCTACCAAATGAAAAACTGTTTTTT. Its translation is CASSPHRLPNEKLFF. The rearrangement joins TRBV18 to TRBJ1-4; D is perhaps TRBD1 (5 bases). Germline CDR1 KGHSH, CDR2 LQKENI. CDR3 length: 15 amino acids. The V end was cut by 1 base, the J end by 5 bases, with 11 bases between.

V gene TRBV6-1 combines with J gene TRBJ2-2, with 9 bases matching TRBD2. The J segment lost 0 bases and the V segment lost 8 bases, leaving 4 bases of the junction unmatched. This CDR3 contains 15 residues. The germline gives CDR1 MNHNS, CDR2 SASEGT. The CDR3: CASGVAGANTGELFF. Here the CDR3 DNA reads TGTGCCAGCGGCGTAGCGGGAGCGAACACCGGGGAGCTGTTTTTT.

The V gene is TRBV19, the J gene TRBJ1-3, with D perhaps TRBD1 (5 bases). Per germline, CDR1 LNHDA and CDR2 SQIVND (reference sequence). The V and J ends lost 6 bases and 0 bases respectively, with 12 bases between them. This CDR3 is 15 amino acids long. The chain's CDR3 is CASRITGDSGNTIYF. DNA for the CDR3: TGTGCCAGTAGGATCACAGGAGACTCTGGAAACACCATATATTTT.

The chain uses TRBV10-3 and TRBJ1-5; possibly TRBD1 for D (5 bases). Germline lookup yields CDR1 ENHRY and CDR2 SYGVKD. Deletions cut 0 bases from V and 5 bases from J, with 11 bases between. The CDR3 runs 15 residues. DNA of the CDR3: TGTGCCATCAGTGAGTCGGGGCCAAGGGATCAGCCCCAGCATTTT. Its translation is CAISESGPRDQPQHF.

The chain links TRBV15 to TRBJ2-3; TRBD2 aligns across 9 bases. The V gene's germline CDR1 is LNHNV and CDR2 YYDKDF (reference sequence). Trimming cost V 0 bases and J 5 bases; bases outside gene matches: 6. The CDR3 spans 16 residues. CDR3 coding DNA: TGTGCCACCAGCAGAGACCCTAGCGGGGTAATAGATACGCAGTATTTT. Translation gives CATSRDPSGVIDTQYF.

The rearrangement links TRBV27 to TRBJ2-7, with 8 bases that match TRBD1. Losses at the gene ends were 6 bases for V and 6 bases for J; bases not matched to a gene: 4. CDR1 and CDR2 from the germline V gene are MNHEY and SMNVEV (reference sequence). The CDR3 is made up of 12 amino acids. The CDR3 protein is CASSRTGREQYF. The CDR3 DNA follows: TGTGCCAGCAGCCGGACAGGGCGCGAGCAGTACTTC.

The CDR3 region is CASSEASRRQISNQPQHF. The CDR3 bases are TGTGCCAGCAGTGAAGCCTCCCGACGACAGATTAGCAATCAGCCCCAGCATTTT. The chain has TRBV2 and TRBJ1-5, with D possibly being TRBD1 (5 bases). V shed 0 bases and J shed 0 bases, with 15 bases lying between them. CDR1 is SNHLY and CDR2 is FYNNEI in the germline V gene. The CDR3 extends over 18 amino acids.

This chain joins TRBV7-9 and TRBJ2-7; 7 bases fit TRBD2. The germline V gene has CDR1 SEHNR and CDR2 FQNEAQ (reference sequence). The V and J ends lost 4 bases and 1 base, in that order; junction bases with no gene match: 13. The CDR3 is 17 residues long. Here the CDR3 reads CASSYPGTGRESYEQYF. DNA of the CDR3: TGTGCCAGCAGCTACCCGGGGACGGGGCGGGAGTCCTACGAGCAGTACTTC.

CDR3 sequence reads: CASSSPGAGGYGYTF. The DNA for the CDR3 is TGTGCCAGCAGTTCCCCCGGGGCAGGGGGCTATGGCTACACCTTC. The V call is TRBV28, the J call TRBJ1-2, with 7 positions matching TRBD1. V was pared by 4 bases and J by 4 bases, with 9 bases of the junction left unmatched. The CDR3 contains 15 residues. Germline values: CDR1 MDHEN, CDR2 SYDVKM.

This clone was observed a single time. This chain uses TRBV4-1 with TRBJ2-5, with 7 positions matching TRBD2. The CDR3 has 14 amino acids. Germline lookup yields CDR1 MGHRA and CDR2 YSYEKL. After removal of 6 bases from V and 5 bases from J, the junction contained 9 bases not matched to a gene. The CDR3 DNA follows: TGCGCCAGCAGTCAGCTACCCGGGGGGGAGACCCAGTACTTC. Residues: CASSQLPGGETQYF.

The CDR3 region is CASSLVPDRAYEQYF. The CDR3 coding sequence is TGTGCCAGCAGCTTGGTTCCGGACAGGGCCTACGAGCAGTACTTC. The chain employs TRBV5-4 and TRBJ2-7, with TRBD1 matching over 8 bases. This CDR3 spans 15 amino acids. Looked up from germline, CDR1 is SGHNT and CDR2 is YYREEE (reference sequence). The J segment lost 2 bases and the V segment lost 0 bases, leaving 4 bases of the junction unmatched.

A note on this clone: This same CDR3 is encoded by further DNA sequences in the sample. The chain is built from TRBV19 and TRBJ2-7, with 9 nucleotides matching TRBD1. The CDR3 loop spans 14 amino acids. Germline V gene lookup returns CDR1 LNHDA and CDR2 SQIVND (reference sequence). V shed 6 bases, J shed 4 bases, and the junction held 7 bases outside the gene matches. This chain's CDR3 is CASSIGTGSYEQYF. The CDR3 nucleotides read TGTGCCAGTAGCATCGGGACAGGGTCTTACGAGCAGTACTTC.

Comment on this clone: This sample also contains other DNA sequences that code for the same CDR3. The V and J genes are TRBV30 and TRBJ2-3, with TRBD2 identical over 10 bases. The V gene end was trimmed by 0 bases and the J gene end by 0 bases; junction bases not matched to a gene: 0. Looked up from germline, CDR1 is GTSNPN and CDR2 is SVGIG (reference sequence). CDR3 length: 15 residues. This chain's CDR3 is CAWSVAGGSTDTQYF. The CDR3 DNA follows: TGTGCCTGGAGTGTAGCGGGGGGGAGCACAGATACGCAGTATTTT.

The chain couples TRBV15 to TRBJ2-1; 7 bases align to TRBD2. Germline trimming cut 0 bases from V and 8 bases from J; bases unmatched to any gene: 7. This CDR3 comprises 15 residues. Germline V gene lookup returns CDR1 LNHNV and CDR2 YYDKDF (reference sequence). CDR3 sequence: CATSRDRGVGHEQFF. Here the CDR3 DNA reads TGTGCCACCAGCAGAGATCGGGGGGTAGGTCATGAGCAGTTCTTC. Drawing the rest from reference TRBV15 and TRBJ2-1, the complete variable domain is DAMVIQNPRYQVTQFGKPVTLSCSQTLNHNVMYWYQQKSSQAPKLLFHYYDKDFNNEADTPDNFQSRRPNTSFCFLDIRSPGLGDTAMYLCATSRDRGVGHEQFFGPGTRLTVL.

The V gene is TRBV10-3, the J gene TRBJ1-2; no firm D call. Germline assignment: CDR1 ENHRY and CDR2 SYGVKD. The CDR3 loop spans 14 amino acids. With 3 bases removed from V and 3 bases from J, the gap between germline ends came to 11 bases. The CDR3 DNA sequence: TGTGCCATCAGTGATGACATGAGTGACTATGGCTACACCTTC. This gives the protein CAISDDMSDYGYTF.

This clone was observed once. The gene calls are TRBV7-6 and TRBJ1-2; D uncertain. The CDR3 covers 13 residues. The V end was cut by 1 base, the J end by 4 bases, with 7 bases between. The germline CDR1 and CDR2 sequences are SGHVS and FNYEAQ. This chain's CDR3 is CASSLEPSYGYTF. The CDR3 bases are TGTGCCAGCAGCTTAGAGCCAAGCTATGGCTACACCTTC.

In DNA, the CDR3 is TGCGCCAGCAGCCCGTACAGGGGTTACGAGCAGTACTTC. This encodes CASSPYRGYEQYF. J is TRBJ2-7 and V is TRBV4-1, with 7 nucleotides matching TRBD1. Trimming cost V 4 bases and J 4 bases; bases outside gene matches: 4. The CDR3 length is 13 residues. The germline V gene has CDR1 MGHRA and CDR2 YSYEKL.

The V gene is TRBV7-2, the J gene TRBJ1-5, with 7 bases identical to TRBD1. Looked up from germline, CDR1 is SGHTA and CDR2 is FQGNSA. The CDR3 is made up of 14 amino acids. V gave up 5 bases and J gave up 5 bases; unmatched junction bases: 6. Here the CDR3 reads CASSRQGKDQPQHF. The CDR3 coding sequence is TGTGCCAGCAGCCGACAGGGCAAGGATCAGCCCCAGCATTTT.

This chain joins TRBV7-2 and TRBJ2-2; 13 bases fit TRBD2. CDR1 and CDR2 (germline): SGHTA, FQGNSA. J lost 5 bases, V lost 6 bases, and 6 bases had no gene match. This CDR3 has 16 amino acids. As DNA, the CDR3 is TGTGCCAGCAGGACGGGACTAGCGGGAAGGACCGGGGAGCTGTTTTTT. Its protein is CASRTGLAGRTGELFF. Full variable domain (missing parts from reference TRBV7-2 and TRBJ2-2): GAGVSQSPSNKVTEKGKDVELRCDPISGHTALYWYRQSLGQGLEFLIYFQGNSAPDKSGLPSDRFSAERTGGSVSTLTIQRTQQEDSAVYLCASRTGLAGRTGELFFGEGSRLTVL.